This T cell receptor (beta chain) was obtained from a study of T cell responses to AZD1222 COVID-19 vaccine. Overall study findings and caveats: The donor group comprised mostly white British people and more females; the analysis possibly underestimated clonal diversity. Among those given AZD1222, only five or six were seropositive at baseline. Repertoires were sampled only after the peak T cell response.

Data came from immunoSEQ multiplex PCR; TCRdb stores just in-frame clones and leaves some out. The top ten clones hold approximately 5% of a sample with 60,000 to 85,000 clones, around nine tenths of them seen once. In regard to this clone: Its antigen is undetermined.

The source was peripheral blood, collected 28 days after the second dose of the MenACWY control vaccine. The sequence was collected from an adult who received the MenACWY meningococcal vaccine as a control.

The CDR3 region is CASSELGQGNEKLFF. CDR3 bases: TGTGCCAGCAGTGAATTGGGACAGGGTAATGAAAAACTGTTTTTT. The rearrangement joins TRBV25-1 to TRBJ1-4; 9 bases are shared with TRBD1. With 1 base clipped from V and 4 bases from J, the junction kept 1 base outside the gene matches. The germline V gene encodes CDR1 MGHDK and CDR2 SYGVNS. There are 15 residues in the CDR3.